A single sample gave rise to the 30 T cell receptor beta chains below, sequenced in a study of identical twins. Using its own MiXCR run on the 5' RACE reads, TCRdb lists one record per CDR3 protein. Of 700,000 or so distinct CDR3 sequences in the sample, over 8.5% are singletons; the top ten hold around 0.98%. These data also formed part of another study, on yellow fever vaccine responses in identical twins.

Sample: PBMCs. Source of these receptors: a woman aged 18-29 years in good health.

The sample holds a few counts of this clonotype. Given a much more abundant clone one base away, this may be a read error. This sequence joins TRBV12-3 or TRBV12-4 and TRBJ2-6; no firm D call. The CDR3 runs 18 residues. CDR3 amino acids: CAISLGSGTFSGANVLTF. CDR3 DNA sequence: TGTGCCATCAGTTTAGGTTCAGGAACTTTCTCTGGGGCCAACGTCCTGACTTTC.

This clonotype was seen only a few times. The CDR3 loop reads CASSSSLAGAGEQYF. The CDR3 region has the DNA TGTGCCAGCAGTTCCTCGCTAGCGGGAGCGGGGGAGCAGTACTTC. This chain connects TRBV6-2 or TRBV6-3 to TRBJ2-7, with 10 bases fitting TRBD2. Germline assignment: CDR1 MNHEY and CDR2 SVGEGT. V was clipped by 4 bases and J by 7 bases; unmatched bases: 10. This CDR3 contains 15 residues.

This clonotype was counted a few times. DNA for the CDR3: TGTGCCAGCAGCTTAGAAGGGACAGTCGGCTACGAGCAGTACTTC. It specifies CASSLEGTVGYEQYF. This chain links TRBV7-9 with TRBJ2-7; 7 bases are shared with TRBD1. J gave up 3 bases and V 1 base, and 6 bases lay outside the gene matches. CDR3 length: 15 amino acids. Germline CDR1 and CDR2: SEHNR and FQNEAQ (reference sequence).

The table lists this clonotype with a few counts. The chain links TRBV20-1 to TRBJ2-7; D not resolved. Germline V gene data show CDR1 as DFQATT and CDR2 as SNEGSKA (reference sequence). The V end was cut by 4 bases, the J end by 2 bases, with 12 bases between. The CDR3 is 13 amino acids. In nucleotides, the CDR3 is TGCAGTGCTAAGGGCACCTCACCCTACGAGCAGTACTTC. It codes for CSAKGTSPYEQYF.

At least ten counts were recorded for this clonotype. V usage is TRBV12-3 or TRBV12-4 and J usage is TRBJ2-3; 7 nucleotides align to TRBD2. The ends lost 4 bases at V and 6 bases at J; junction bases unmatched: 13. This CDR3 contains 16 residues. The CDR3 bases are TGTGCCAGCAGTTGGCGGGAGCCCCAACTGGGGGATACGCAGTATTTT. Its translation: CASSWREPQLGDTQYF.

This chain joins TRBV9 and TRBJ2-3, with no clear D. V was trimmed by 4 bases and J by 0 bases, leaving 15 bases between them. Germline lookup yields CDR1 SGDLS and CDR2 YYNGEE. This CDR3 is built from 16 residues. The DNA of the CDR3 is TGTGCCAGCAGCCTGTATAAGGGCCTTAGCACAGATACGCAGTATTTT. As protein: CASSLYKGLSTDTQYF.

This clonotype has more than one count but fewer than ten. CDR3 DNA sequence: TGTGCCAGCAGTTATAAAGCGGGAGTTCTTAGCACCGGGGAGCTGTTTTTT. Protein: CASSYKAGVLSTGELFF. V is TRBV6-2 or TRBV6-3 and J is TRBJ2-2; 8 bases are shared with TRBD2. This CDR3 is 17 amino acids long. V shed 3 bases and J 4 bases; nucleotides not matched to a gene: 10. In germline, CDR1 is MNHEY, CDR2 SVGEGT.

Only a few counts were recorded for this clonotype. J is TRBJ2-5 and V is TRBV15; no reliable D call. Trimming took 0 bases from V and 2 from J, leaving 10 bases between them. Germline values: CDR1 LNHNV, CDR2 YYDKDF (reference sequence). The CDR3 is 15 residues long. The CDR3 DNA is TGTGCCACCAGCAGAGAAACTCTAGTGCAAGAGACCCAGTACTTC. It encodes CATSRETLVQETQYF.

There are a few counts of this clonotype. The chain is built from TRBV11-2 and TRBJ1-1, with D hard to call. Germline V gene data show CDR1 as SGHAT and CDR2 as FQNNGV. This CDR3 region has 14 residues. The V gene lost 4 bases and the J gene lost 5 bases, with 14 bases spanning the gap. CDR3 in DNA: TGTGCCAGCAGCTCTCCTTCGGGGAGAACTGAAGCTTTCTTT. It translates to CASSSPSGRTEAFF.

CDR3 bases: TGTGCCAGCAGTGTGACAGGGGGCGAGGGGGAGCTGTTTTTT. Translating it yields CASSVTGGEGELFF. This sequence joins TRBV12-3 or TRBV12-4 and TRBJ2-2; 10 nucleotides align to TRBD1. With V trimmed by 5 bases and J by 8 bases, 5 bases remained unmatched. This CDR3 has 14 residues.

The CDR3 sequence is CASSSMGYEQYF. The CDR3 bases are TGTGCCAGCAGTTCTATGGGCTACGAGCAGTACTTC. The chain recombines TRBV27 with TRBJ2-7; D ambiguous. The CDR3 loop spans 12 amino acids. Trimming pared 4 bases from V and 3 bases from J, leaving 7 bases between. Germline CDR1 is MNHEY and CDR2 is SMNVEV (reference sequence).

This clonotype has ten or more counts. This chain connects TRBV27 to TRBJ1-1, with D perhaps matching TRBD1 (5 bases). The CDR3 is 11 amino acids. From germline, CDR1 is MNHEY and CDR2 SMNVEV (reference sequence). Trimming removed 8 bases from V and 5 bases from J, with 9 bases in between. Here the CDR3 DNA reads TGTGCCAGCGAAGAGGGGACTGAAGCTTTCTTT. It specifies CASEEGTEAFF.

This clonotype occurred a few times. The V and J genes are TRBV3-1 and TRBJ1-3; D not resolved. V was cut by 6 bases and J by 0 bases, with 15 bases left in between. CDR1 is LGHDT and CDR2 is YNNKEL in the germline V gene (reference sequence). The CDR3 has 16 residues. CDR3 region: CASRGEGLHSGNTIYF. CDR3 nucleotide sequence: TGTGCCAGCAGGGGTGAGGGTCTGCACTCTGGAAACACCATATATTTT. Full variable domain (missing parts from reference TRBV3-1 and TRBJ1-3): DTAVSQTPKYLVTQMGNDKSIKCEQNLGHDTMYWYKQDSKKFLKIMFSYNNKELIINETVPNRFSPKSPDKAHLNLHINSLELGDSAVYFCASRGEGLHSGNTIYFGEGSWLTVV.

In this sample, this clonotype turned up many times. V usage is TRBV7-9 and J usage is TRBJ1-1; TRBD1 agrees at 9 bases. Germline V lookup: CDR1 SEHNR, CDR2 FQNEAQ (reference sequence). J was trimmed by 3 bases and V by 7 bases; bases with no gene match: 15. The length of the CDR3 is 17 residues. The CDR3 reads CASNQQQGAVPYTEAFF. The DNA of the CDR3 is TGTGCCAGCAACCAACAACAGGGGGCTGTGCCCTACACTGAAGCTTTCTTT.

This clonotype was seen only a few times. The J gene is TRBJ2-7, the V gene TRBV6-6, with D unresolved. The CDR3 runs 11 residues. Deletions cut 6 bases from V and 3 bases from J, with 6 bases between. The germline V gene encodes CDR1 MNHNY and CDR2 SVGAGI (reference sequence). CDR3 in DNA: TGTGCCAGCAGCCGGATCTACGAGCAGTACTTC. This gives the protein CASSRIYEQYF.

This clonotype has more than one count but fewer than ten. V and J are TRBV29-1 and TRBJ1-1, with 10 bases matching TRBD1. The CDR3 loop spans 13 amino acids. Trimming took 6 bases from V and 6 from J; bases not matched to a gene: 7. CDR1 is SQVTM, CDR2 ANQGSEA, per germline. The CDR3 reads CSVSLGQGAEAFF. The CDR3, as DNA: TGCAGCGTGTCCCTCGGACAGGGGGCTGAAGCTTTCTTT.

The sample holds many counts of this clonotype. The chain combines TRBV6-1 with TRBJ2-7; TRBD1 might be the D (6 bases). Trimming took 6 bases from V and 4 from J, leaving 16 bases between them. This CDR3 region has 14 residues. CDR1 is MNHNS, CDR2 SASEGT, per germline. CDR3 residues: CASRKGQGSYEQYF. DNA of the CDR3: TGTGCCAGCAGAAAGGGTCAGGGGTCTTACGAGCAGTACTTC.

This chain connects TRBV27 to TRBJ1-6; D remains ambiguous. The CDR3 totals 13 residues. Germline values: CDR1 MNHEY, CDR2 SMNVEV (reference sequence). Trimming left V 3 bases short and J 7 bases short, with 7 bases between. CDR3 DNA sequence: TGTGCCAGCAGTTTTAAGGTGAATTCACCCCTCCACTTT. Protein product: CASSFKVNSPLHF.

This chain joins TRBV11-2 and TRBJ2-5; 10 bases align to TRBD2. After removal of 1 base from V and 1 base from J, the junction contained 9 bases not matched to a gene. The CDR3 runs 18 residues. Germline assignment: CDR1 SGHAT and CDR2 FQNNGV. The CDR3 sequence is CASSLGPGLALLQETQYF. Written as DNA, the CDR3 is TGTGCCAGCAGCTTAGGCCCGGGACTAGCGCTCCTCCAAGAGACCCAGTACTTC.

This chain connects TRBV28 to TRBJ2-3; 8 nucleotides match TRBD1. J gave up 4 bases and V 2 bases, and 11 bases lay outside the gene matches. CDR1 and CDR2 (germline): MDHEN, SYDVKM. The CDR3 runs 17 residues. For the CDR3, the DNA is TGTGCCAGCAGTTTAGATTGGTTTGGGGACAGGCCAGATACGCAGTATTTT. It is translated as CASSLDWFGDRPDTQYF.

The rearrangement joins TRBV21-1 to TRBJ2-7; TRBD2, the table's D call, lacks a check against the DNA. TRBV21-1 is a known pseudogene. The CDR3 contains 16 residues. CDR3: CASSKEGSGGHYEQYF. In DNA, the CDR3 is TGTGCCAGCAGCAAAGAGGGTAGCGGAGGCCACTACGAGCAGTACTTC.

Many counts were recorded for this clonotype. The chain joins TRBV4-2 to TRBJ2-1; 16 nucleotides align to TRBD2. Per germline, CDR1 LGHNA and CDR2 YNFKEQ. V gave up 7 bases and J gave up 9 bases; unmatched junction bases: 9. The CDR3 is 16 residues long. The CDR3, as DNA: TGTGCCAGCATGAAGGGGACTAGCGGGGGGGCCGGTGAGCAGTTCTTC. This sequence encodes CASMKGTSGGAGEQFF.

The rearrangement uses TRBV4-3 and TRBJ2-3, with no clear D. Trimming took off 3 bases at V and 2 bases at J, with 12 bases between the two ends. From germline, CDR1 is LGHNA and CDR2 YSLEER. This CDR3 has 15 residues. The CDR3 loop is CASSQSMGITDTQYF. The CDR3 region has the DNA TGCGCCAGCAGCCAGTCGATGGGCATCACAGATACGCAGTATTTT.

This chain's CDR3 is CASSQDFASGNEQYF. CDR3 DNA sequence: TGCGCCAGCAGCCAAGATTTCGCTAGCGGGAACGAGCAGTACTTC. V is TRBV4-3 and J is TRBJ2-7, with TRBD2 matching 9 bases. The CDR3 sequence is 15 residues long. The ends lost 0 bases at V and 5 bases at J; junction bases unmatched: 5. Per the germline V gene, CDR1 is LGHNA and CDR2 is YSLEER.

The chain couples TRBV20-1 to TRBJ2-5; TRBD1 matches at 8 bases. V dropped 0 bases and J dropped 5; count of bases not matched to a gene: 8. Germline-derived CDR1 and CDR2 are DFQATT and SNEGSKA (reference sequence). This CDR3 has 15 amino acids. CDR3 DNA: TGCAGTGCTAGAGATGCCAGGGGGCATTTGGAGACCCAGTACTTC. Residues: CSARDARGHLETQYF.

This clonotype was observed a handful of times. This CDR3 reads CASSPLAGPHINEQFF. The CDR3 DNA follows: TGTGCCAGCAGCCCACTAGCGGGACCCCACATCAATGAGCAGTTCTTC. The genes are TRBV7-9 and TRBJ2-1, with 10 bases that match TRBD2. CDR3 length equals 16 residues. V was clipped by 5 bases and J by 6 bases; unmatched bases: 10. Germline CDR1 and CDR2: SEHNR and FQNEAQ (reference sequence).

This rearrangement joins TRBV4-2 to TRBJ2-1; the D gene is possibly TRBD1 (7 bases). V lost 3 bases to trimming and J lost 4 bases, with 16 bases between them. Germline V gene data show CDR1 as LGHNA and CDR2 as YNFKEQ. CDR3 length: 16 residues. CDR3 amino acids: CASSQQIRGEYNEQFF. The CDR3 DNA reads as TGTGCCAGCAGCCAGCAGATCAGGGGGGAATACAATGAGCAGTTCTTC.

The CDR3 DNA reads as TGTGCCAGCAGCTTAGGGAGGGACAGTCGAGAGACCCAGTACTTC. Translation: CASSLGRDSRETQYF. The rearrangement links TRBV7-8 to TRBJ2-5, with D maybe TRBD1 (7 bases). CDR3 length: 15 amino acids. The V gene's germline CDR1 is SGHVS and CDR2 FQNEAQ. V lost 1 base and J lost 4, with 13 bases in between. The full variable domain, rest sourced from reference TRBV7-8 and TRBJ2-5, is GAGVSQSPRYKVAKRGQDVALRCDPISGHVSLFWYQQALGQGPEFLTYFQNEAQLDKSGLPSDRFFAERPEGSVSTLKIQRTQQEDSAVYLCASSLGRDSRETQYFGPGTRLLVL.

This clonotype showed up many times. The V gene is TRBV29-1, the J gene TRBJ2-7; D perhaps matches TRBD2 (5 bases). V was shortened by 6 bases and J by 0 bases, with 15 bases between the two germline ends. The CDR3 is 14 residues long. Germline V gives CDR1 SQVTM, CDR2 ANQGSEA. The CDR3 DNA follows: TGCAGCGTGCTAACTAGTTTGAGCTCCTACGAGCAGTACTTC. Translation: CSVLTSLSSYEQYF.

Comments on this clonotype: At one boundary the junction diverges from the germline segment, which might be a read error. V is TRBV2 and J is TRBJ2-1; the D gene is possibly TRBD1 (6 bases). CDR1 and CDR2 from the germline V gene are SNHLY and FYNNEI. The CDR3 is 13 amino acids. The CDR3 region is CASSNTGYNEQSF. CDR3 in DNA: TGTGCCAGCAGTAACACAGGGTACAATGAGCAGTCCTTC.